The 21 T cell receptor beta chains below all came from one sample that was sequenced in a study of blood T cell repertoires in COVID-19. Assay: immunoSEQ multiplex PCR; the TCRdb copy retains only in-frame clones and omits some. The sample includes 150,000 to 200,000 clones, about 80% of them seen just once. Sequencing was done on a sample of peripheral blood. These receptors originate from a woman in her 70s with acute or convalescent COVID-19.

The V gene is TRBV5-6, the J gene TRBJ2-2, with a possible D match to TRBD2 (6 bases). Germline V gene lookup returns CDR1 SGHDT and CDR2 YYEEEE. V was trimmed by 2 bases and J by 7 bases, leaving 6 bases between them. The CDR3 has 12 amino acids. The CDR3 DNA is TGTGCCAGCAGCTTAGCGGGCGGGGAGCTGTTTTTT. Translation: CASSLAGGELFF.

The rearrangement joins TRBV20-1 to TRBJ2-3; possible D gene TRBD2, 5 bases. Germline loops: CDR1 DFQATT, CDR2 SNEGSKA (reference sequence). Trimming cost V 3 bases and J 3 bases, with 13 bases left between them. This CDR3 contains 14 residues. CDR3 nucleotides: TGCAGTGCTAGTGGTGGGAGTTGGACAGATACGCAGTATTTT. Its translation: CSASGGSWTDTQYF.

CDR3 residues: CASSKGQGGDQPQHF. The CDR3 coding sequence is TGTGCCAGCAGCAAAGGACAGGGGGGTGATCAGCCCCAGCATTTT. V gene TRBV21-1 combines with J gene TRBJ1-5; the DNA was not used to check the table's D call, TRBD1. TRBV21-1 is assigned pseudogene status. The CDR3 runs to 15 residues.

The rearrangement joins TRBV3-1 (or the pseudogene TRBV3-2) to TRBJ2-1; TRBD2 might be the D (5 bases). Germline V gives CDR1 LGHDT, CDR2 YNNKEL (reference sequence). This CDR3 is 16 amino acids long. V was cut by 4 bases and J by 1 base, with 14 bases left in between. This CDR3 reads CASSPYSTGSYNEQFF. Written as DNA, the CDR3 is TGTGCCAGCAGCCCCTATTCGACGGGGTCCTACAATGAGCAGTTCTTC.

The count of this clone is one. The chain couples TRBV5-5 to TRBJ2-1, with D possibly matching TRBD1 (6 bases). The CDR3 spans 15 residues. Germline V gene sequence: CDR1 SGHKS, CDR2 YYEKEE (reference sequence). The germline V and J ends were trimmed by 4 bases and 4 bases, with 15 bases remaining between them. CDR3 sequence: CASSRTGTNYNEQFF. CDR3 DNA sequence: TGTGCCAGCAGCAGAACCGGGACAAATTACAATGAGCAGTTCTTC.

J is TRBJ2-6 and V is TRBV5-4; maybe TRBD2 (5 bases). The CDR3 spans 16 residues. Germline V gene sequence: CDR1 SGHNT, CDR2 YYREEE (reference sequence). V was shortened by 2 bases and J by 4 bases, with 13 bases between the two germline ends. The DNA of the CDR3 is TGTGCCAGCAGCTTTGAGAGGGCTTGGGGGGCCAACGTCCTGACTTTC. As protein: CASSFERAWGANVLTF.

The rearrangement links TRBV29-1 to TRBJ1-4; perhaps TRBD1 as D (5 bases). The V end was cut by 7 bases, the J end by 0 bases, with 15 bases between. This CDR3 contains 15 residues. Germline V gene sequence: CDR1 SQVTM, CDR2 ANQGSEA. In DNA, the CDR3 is TGCAGCGCTCGGGACTCCGGGGCAACTAATGAAAAACTGTTTTTT. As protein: CSARDSGATNEKLFF.

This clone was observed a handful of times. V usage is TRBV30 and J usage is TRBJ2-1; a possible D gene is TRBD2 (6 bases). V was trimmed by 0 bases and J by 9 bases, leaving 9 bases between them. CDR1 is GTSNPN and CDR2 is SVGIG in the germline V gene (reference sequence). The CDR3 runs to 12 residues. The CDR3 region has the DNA TGTGCCTGGAGTGTACTAGCCGGTGAGCAGTTCTTC. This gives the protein CAWSVLAGEQFF.

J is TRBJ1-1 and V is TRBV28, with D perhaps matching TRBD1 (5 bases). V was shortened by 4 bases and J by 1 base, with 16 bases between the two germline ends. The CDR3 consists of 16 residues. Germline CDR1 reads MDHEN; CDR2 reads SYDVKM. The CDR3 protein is CASSSVWGGGNTEAFF. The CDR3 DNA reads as TGTGCCAGCAGTTCGGTCTGGGGGGGTGGGAACACTGAAGCTTTCTTT.

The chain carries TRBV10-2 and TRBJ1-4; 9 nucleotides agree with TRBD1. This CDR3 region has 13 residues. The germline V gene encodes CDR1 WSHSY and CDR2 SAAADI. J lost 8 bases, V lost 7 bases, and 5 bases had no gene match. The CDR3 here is CASKQGAREKLFF. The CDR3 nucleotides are TGCGCCAGCAAACAGGGGGCGAGGGAAAAACTGTTTTTT.

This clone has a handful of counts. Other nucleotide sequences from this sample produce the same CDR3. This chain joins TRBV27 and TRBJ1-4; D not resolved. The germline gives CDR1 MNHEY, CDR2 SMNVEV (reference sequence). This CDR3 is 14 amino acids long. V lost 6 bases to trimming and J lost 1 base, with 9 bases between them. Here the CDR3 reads CASSLRGTNEKLFF. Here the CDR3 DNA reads TGTGCCAGCAGCTTGCGTGGAACTAATGAAAAACTGTTTTTT. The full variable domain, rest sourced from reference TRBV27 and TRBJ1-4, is EAQVTQNPRYLITVTGKKLTVTCSQNMNHEYMSWYRQDPGLGLRQIYYSMNVEVTDKGDVPEGYKVSRKEKRNFPLILESPSPNQTSLYFCASSLRGTNEKLFFGSGTQLSVL.

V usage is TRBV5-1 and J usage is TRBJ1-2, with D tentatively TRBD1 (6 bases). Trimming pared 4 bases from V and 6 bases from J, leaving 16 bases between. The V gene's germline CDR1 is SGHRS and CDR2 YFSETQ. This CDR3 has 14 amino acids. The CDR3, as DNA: TGCGCCAGCAGCAACCCGGGACAAGCGGATGGCTACACCTTC. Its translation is CASSNPGQADGYTF.

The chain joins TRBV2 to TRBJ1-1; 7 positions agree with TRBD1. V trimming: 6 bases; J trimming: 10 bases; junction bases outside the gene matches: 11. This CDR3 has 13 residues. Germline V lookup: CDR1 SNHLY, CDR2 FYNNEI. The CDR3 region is CASRLTGLDGAFF. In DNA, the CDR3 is TGTGCCAGCAGATTGACAGGGTTGGACGGAGCTTTCTTT.

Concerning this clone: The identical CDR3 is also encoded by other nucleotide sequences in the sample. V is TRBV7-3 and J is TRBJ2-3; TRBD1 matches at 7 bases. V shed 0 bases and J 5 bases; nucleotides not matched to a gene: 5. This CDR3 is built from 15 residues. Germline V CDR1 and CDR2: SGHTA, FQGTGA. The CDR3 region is CASSLTGTGEDTQYF. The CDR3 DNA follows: TGTGCCAGCAGCTTAACGGGTACAGGGGAAGATACGCAGTATTTT.

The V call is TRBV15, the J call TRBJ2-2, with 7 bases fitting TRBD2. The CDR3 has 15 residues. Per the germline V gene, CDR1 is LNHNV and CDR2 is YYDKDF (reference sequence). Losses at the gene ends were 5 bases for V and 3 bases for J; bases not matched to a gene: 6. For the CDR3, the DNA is TGTGCCACCAGCTGGGCTAGCGGATACACCGGGGAGCTGTTTTTT. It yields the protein CATSWASGYTGELFF.

Here the CDR3 DNA reads TGTGCCAGCAGTAAGAGGGGCACAGATACGCAGTATTTT. It codes for CASSKRGTDTQYF. This chain uses TRBV6-5 with TRBJ2-3; D may be TRBD2 (5 bases). Per the germline V gene, CDR1 is MNHEY and CDR2 is SVGAGI. Deletions cut 5 bases from V and 1 base from J, with 7 bases between. This CDR3 has 13 amino acids.

The CDR3 loop is CASKRGQMNTEAFF. CDR3 DNA: TGTGCCAGCAAAAGGGGACAGATGAACACTGAAGCTTTCTTT. The rearrangement uses TRBV2 and TRBJ1-1; 7 nucleotides agree with TRBD1. V shed 7 bases, J shed 0 bases, and the junction held 5 bases outside the gene matches. The germline gives CDR1 SNHLY, CDR2 FYNNEI. The CDR3 consists of 14 residues.

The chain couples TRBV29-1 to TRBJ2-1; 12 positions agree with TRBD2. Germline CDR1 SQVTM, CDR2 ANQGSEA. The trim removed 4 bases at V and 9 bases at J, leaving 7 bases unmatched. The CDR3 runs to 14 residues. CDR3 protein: CSVVATSGRGEQFF. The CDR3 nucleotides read TGCAGCGTTGTGGCGACTAGCGGGAGAGGTGAGCAGTTCTTC.

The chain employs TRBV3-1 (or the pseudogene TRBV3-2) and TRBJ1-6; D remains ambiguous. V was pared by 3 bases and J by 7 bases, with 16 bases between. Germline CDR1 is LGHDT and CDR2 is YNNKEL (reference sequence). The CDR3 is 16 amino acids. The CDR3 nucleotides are TGTGCCAGCAGCCACCAAACGACAAGACAAAATTCACCCCTCCACTTT. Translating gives CASSHQTTRQNSPLHF.

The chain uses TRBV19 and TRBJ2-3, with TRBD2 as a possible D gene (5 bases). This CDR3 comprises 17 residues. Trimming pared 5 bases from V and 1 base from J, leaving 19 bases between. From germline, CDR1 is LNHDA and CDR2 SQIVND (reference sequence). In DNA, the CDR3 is TGTGCCAGTAGTCCGACTCGTGGGGTCGGGGGCACAGATACGCAGTATTTT. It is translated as CASSPTRGVGGTDTQYF.

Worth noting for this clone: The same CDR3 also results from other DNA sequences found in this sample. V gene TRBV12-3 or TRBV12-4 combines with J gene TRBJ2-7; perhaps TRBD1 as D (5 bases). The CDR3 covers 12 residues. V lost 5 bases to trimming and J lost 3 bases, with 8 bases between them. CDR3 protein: CASSRGIYEQYF. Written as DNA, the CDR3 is TGTGCCAGCAGTAGGGGAATCTACGAGCAGTACTTC.